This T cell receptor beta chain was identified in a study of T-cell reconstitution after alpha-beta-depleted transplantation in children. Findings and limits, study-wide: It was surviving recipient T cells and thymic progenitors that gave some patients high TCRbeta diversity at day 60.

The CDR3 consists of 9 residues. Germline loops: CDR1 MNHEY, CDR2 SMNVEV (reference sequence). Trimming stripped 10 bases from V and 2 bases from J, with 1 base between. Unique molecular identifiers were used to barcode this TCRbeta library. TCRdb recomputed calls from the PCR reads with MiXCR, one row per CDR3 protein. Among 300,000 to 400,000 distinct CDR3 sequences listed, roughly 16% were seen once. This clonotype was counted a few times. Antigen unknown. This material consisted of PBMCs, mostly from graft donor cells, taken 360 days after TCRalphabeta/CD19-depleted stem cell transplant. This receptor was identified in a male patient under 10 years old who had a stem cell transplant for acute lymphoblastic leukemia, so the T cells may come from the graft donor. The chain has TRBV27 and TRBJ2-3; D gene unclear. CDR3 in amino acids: CATTDTQYF. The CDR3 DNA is TGTGCCACCACAGATACGCAGTATTTT.